This TCR beta chain came from a study of a mutant IDH1 vaccine in newly diagnosed glioma. Generated by immunoSEQ multiplex PCR, the TCRdb table keeps only in-frame clones and is missing some. The data contain 85,000 to 100,000 clones, roughly 90% of them seen just once; the ten biggest clones take up roughly 0.58%. This sample's time point: baseline, week 1 (first vaccination visit). The sample's treatment: pre-vaccination baseline after standard-of-care therapy. Germline CDR1 ENHRY, CDR2 SYGVKD. V was clipped by 4 bases and J by 0 bases; unmatched bases: 12. The CDR3 runs to 17 residues. The sequencing here drew on PBMCs, taken from a glioma patient treated with radiotherapy, temozolomide or both. This TCR came from a woman aged 50 to 60 with glioma. The V and J genes are TRBV10-3 and TRBJ2-7; 7 bases fit TRBD1. The CDR3 coding sequence is TGTGCCATCAGTGCATTACCGGGACAGTCAAGCTCCTACGAGCAGTACTTC. This translates into CAISALPGQSSSYEQYF.